A selection of T cell receptor beta chains follows, all from one sample in a study of CD8+ T cells in alopecia areata. The assay was immunoSEQ multiplex PCR, and TCRdb's table has in-frame clones only and misses some. The sample contains about 42,000 clones, just over 65% of which appear only once. The specimen comprised CD8+ T cells sorted from blood, sampled at week 4, from a patient treated with tofacitinib. The receptor source for this set is a human donor with alopecia areata. Each CDR3 is given with its conserved first and last residue. Fields, in order: V gene, clone size, J gene, D gene, CDR3 DNA, CDR3 protein. A D gene is named only where the DNA matches it firmly. Clone size, where shown, is once, few, many, or a class for clones that have expanded.

V gene: TRBV5-1; clone size: -; J gene: TRBJ1-1; D gene: -; CDR3 DNA: TGCGCCAGCAGGGACGGGAACACTGAAGCTTTCTTT; CDR3 protein: CASRDGNTEAFF
V gene: TRBV27; clone size: -; J gene: TRBJ2-3; D gene: -; CDR3 DNA: TGTGCCAGCAGTGTTACAGGGAGCGAAGATACGCAGTATTTT; CDR3 protein: CASSVTGSEDTQYF
V gene: TRBV7-9; clone size: -; J gene: TRBJ1-2; D gene: -; CDR3 DNA: TGTGCCAGCAGCCCAGCCGGGGGCGGCTACACCTTC; CDR3 protein: CASSPAGGGYTF
V gene: TRBV9; clone size: few; J gene: TRBJ2-3; D gene: -; CDR3 DNA: TGTGCCAGCAGCCCTAGACAGGCCAGCACAGATACGCAGTATTTT; CDR3 protein: CASSPRQASTDTQYF
V gene: TRBV19; clone size: few; J gene: TRBJ2-2; D gene: -; CDR3 DNA: TGTGCCAGTACTCCTTACACCGGGGAGCTGTTTTTT; CDR3 protein: CASTPYTGELFF
V gene: TRBV6-5; clone size: -; J gene: TRBJ1-2; D gene: -; CDR3 DNA: TGTGCCAGCAGTTACTCGGTTGGGTTCTCTGGGTATGGCTACACCTTC; CDR3 protein: CASSYSVGFSGYGYTF
V gene: TRBV30; clone size: -; J gene: TRBJ2-1; D gene: TRBD2; CDR3 DNA: TGTGCCTGGAGCACGGGACTAGCGGGGGACTACAATGAGCAGTTCTTC; CDR3 protein: CAWSTGLAGDYNEQFF
V gene: TRBV7-2; clone size: -; J gene: TRBJ1-6; D gene: -; CDR3 DNA: TGTGCCAGCAGCTGGGGTAATTCACCCCTCCACTTT; CDR3 protein: CASSWGNSPLHF
V gene: TRBV29-1; clone size: -; J gene: TRBJ2-7; D gene: -; CDR3 DNA: TGCAGCGTTGTCGGCAGAGGACAGTACGAGCAGTACTTC; CDR3 protein: CSVVGRGQYEQYF
V gene: TRBV30; clone size: -; J gene: TRBJ1-1; D gene: TRBD1; CDR3 DNA: TGTGCCTGGAGTCCCGGGACAGGGGCGGGCACTGAAGCTTTCTTT; CDR3 protein: CAWSPGTGAGTEAFF
V gene: TRBV27; clone size: -; J gene: TRBJ2-1; D gene: TRBD1; CDR3 DNA: TGTGCCAGCAGTTCCCCGGGACAGGGAATGTTTCAGCAGTTCTTC; CDR3 protein: CASSSPGQGMFQQFF
V gene: TRBV7-9; clone size: -; J gene: TRBJ2-7; D gene: -; CDR3 DNA: TGTGCCAGCAGCTTACCGGGTTCACACTACGAGCAGTACTTC; CDR3 protein: CASSLPGSHYEQYF
V gene: TRBV5-1; clone size: -; J gene: TRBJ1-1; D gene: -; CDR3 DNA: TGCGCCAGCAGCTTAACGGGGGCCGATGAAGCTTTCTTT; CDR3 protein: CASSLTGADEAFF
V gene: TRBV13; clone size: -; J gene: TRBJ2-7; D gene: TRBD2; CDR3 DNA: TGTGCCAGCAGCTCCATAGCGAGCGGGGACGAGCAGTACTTC; CDR3 protein: CASSSIASGDEQYF
V gene: TRBV7-2; clone size: few; J gene: TRBJ2-7; D gene: TRBD2; CDR3 DNA: TGTGCCAGCAGCGCTCGACTAGCGGGAAACTACGAGCAGTACTTC; CDR3 protein: CASSARLAGNYEQYF
V gene: TRBV27; clone size: -; J gene: TRBJ2-2; D gene: -; CDR3 DNA: TGTGCCAGCAGTTCCGCGGGTTTGCCCGGGGAGCTGTTTTTT; CDR3 protein: CASSSAGLPGELFF
V gene: TRBV7-9; clone size: -; J gene: TRBJ2-4; D gene: -; CDR3 DNA: TGTGCCAGCAGCGAGAGGTCTGGGGGCGGAAACATTCAGTACTTC; CDR3 protein: CASSERSGGGNIQYF
V gene: TRBV19; clone size: -; J gene: TRBJ2-7; D gene: -; CDR3 DNA: TGTGCCAGTAGTGACTCCTACGAGCAGTACTTC; CDR3 protein: CASSDSYEQYF
V gene: TRBV11-1; clone size: -; J gene: TRBJ2-5; D gene: -; CDR3 DNA: TGTGCCAGCAGCTTACACCCTAGTACCACCTCGGAGACCCAGTACTTC; CDR3 protein: CASSLHPSTTSETQYF
V gene: TRBV4-3; clone size: few; J gene: TRBJ1-2; D gene: -; CDR3 DNA: TGCGCCAGCAGCCAAGAAGGGGGGGCCTGGGGCTACACCTTC; CDR3 protein: CASSQEGGAWGYTF
V gene: TRBV2; clone size: -; J gene: TRBJ1-4; D gene: TRBD1; CDR3 DNA: TGTGCCAGCAGTGAAGGCAGGGGGCGCGGTGAAAAACTGTTTTTT; CDR3 protein: CASSEGRGRGEKLFF
V gene: TRBV27; clone size: -; J gene: TRBJ2-7; D gene: -; CDR3 DNA: TGTGCCACCTCCCTACGGCCGGGGCACTACGAGCAGTACTTC; CDR3 protein: CATSLRPGHYEQYF
V gene: TRBV29-1; clone size: -; J gene: TRBJ1-1; D gene: -; CDR3 DNA: TGCAGCGTTGGGACAGCCCCTCTTGAGGCTTTCTTT; CDR3 protein: CSVGTAPLEAFF
V gene: TRBV29-1; clone size: -; J gene: TRBJ2-7; D gene: TRBD1; CDR3 DNA: TGCAGCGTGACAGGGGGTAGCTCGCGCGAGCAGTACTTC; CDR3 protein: CSVTGGSSREQYF
V gene: TRBV9; clone size: -; J gene: TRBJ2-5; D gene: TRBD2; CDR3 DNA: TGTGCCAGCAGCGGATTTTCTACGGGTCTAGCGGGGGGGCCACAAGAGACCCAGTACTTC; CDR3 protein: CASSGFSTGLAGGPQETQYF
V gene: TRBV30; clone size: few; J gene: TRBJ2-3; D gene: -; CDR3 DNA: TGTGCCTGGAGTGCGGACCTAGATACGCAGTATTTT; CDR3 protein: CAWSADLDTQYF
V gene: TRBV29-1; clone size: -; J gene: TRBJ1-2; D gene: -; CDR3 DNA: TGCAGCGTTGAGGACAGCTTTAGCTATGGCTACACCTTC; CDR3 protein: CSVEDSFSYGYTF
V gene: TRBV29-1; clone size: -; J gene: TRBJ2-2; D gene: -; CDR3 DNA: TGCAGCGTTGAAAAAGGCACCGGGGAGCTGTTTTTT; CDR3 protein: CSVEKGTGELFF
V gene: TRBV29-1; clone size: once; J gene: TRBJ2-7; D gene: -; CDR3 DNA: TGCAGCGTTGAAGGTGGGCAGGGTTCCTACGAGCAGTACTTC; CDR3 protein: CSVEGGQGSYEQYF
V gene: TRBV4-3; clone size: -; J gene: TRBJ1-1; D gene: -; CDR3 DNA: TGCGCCAGCAGCCAAGATCCCAGCACGGAATATGAAGCTTTCTTT; CDR3 protein: CASSQDPSTEYEAFF
V gene: TRBV4-3; clone size: -; J gene: TRBJ2-1; D gene: -; CDR3 DNA: TGCGCCAGCAGCCAAGATGGTACGGGGGCCTACAATGAGCAGTTCTTC; CDR3 protein: CASSQDGTGAYNEQFF
V gene: TRBV29-1; clone size: -; J gene: TRBJ1-4; D gene: -; CDR3 DNA: TGCAGCGTTGGGCAGGCGGATAATGAAAAACTGTTTTTT; CDR3 protein: CSVGQADNEKLFF
V gene: TRBV7-2; clone size: -; J gene: TRBJ2-6; D gene: TRBD1; CDR3 DNA: TGTGCCAGCTCCGGACAGGCCTCACCTGGGGCCAACGTCCTGACTTTC; CDR3 protein: CASSGQASPGANVLTF
V gene: TRBV4-3; clone size: -; J gene: TRBJ1-2; D gene: -; CDR3 DNA: TGCGCCAGCAGCCAAGATGTCCCAGGGGTATATGGCTACACCTTC; CDR3 protein: CASSQDVPGVYGYTF
V gene: TRBV29-1; clone size: few; J gene: TRBJ2-7; D gene: TRBD1; CDR3 DNA: TGCAGCGTTCAGACAGGGAACTACGAGCAGTACTTC; CDR3 protein: CSVQTGNYEQYF
V gene: TRBV29-1; clone size: -; J gene: TRBJ2-5; D gene: -; CDR3 DNA: TGCAGCGTTGAGACGGGCAAAGAGACCCAGTACTTC; CDR3 protein: CSVETGKETQYF
V gene: TRBV29-1; clone size: -; J gene: TRBJ1-1; D gene: -; CDR3 DNA: TGCAGCGTTCCCCTAGGACAGAACACTGAAGCTTTCTTT; CDR3 protein: CSVPLGQNTEAFF
V gene: TRBV7-6; clone size: once; J gene: TRBJ2-1; D gene: -; CDR3 DNA: TGTGCCAGCAGCCCCGCCCGAAGGGAGCAGTTCTTC; CDR3 protein: CASSPARREQFF
V gene: TRBV6-5; clone size: -; J gene: TRBJ2-7; D gene: TRBD2; CDR3 DNA: TGTGCCAGCAGTTACCACCCTCCGGGGGGACGCGACGAGCAGTACTTC; CDR3 protein: CASSYHPPGGRDEQYF
V gene: TRBV7-8; clone size: once; J gene: TRBJ2-5; D gene: -; CDR3 DNA: TGTGCCAGCAGCTCCGCGACAGAGCAAGAGACCCAGTACTTC; CDR3 protein: CASSSATEQETQYF
V gene: TRBV19; clone size: -; J gene: TRBJ2-1; D gene: TRBD2; CDR3 DNA: TGTGCCAGTAGTATAGTGGCGGGGGGGTTCTACAATGAGCAGTTCTTC; CDR3 protein: CASSIVAGGFYNEQFF
V gene: TRBV30; clone size: -; J gene: TRBJ1-2; D gene: TRBD1; CDR3 DNA: TGTGCCTGGAGTGGGGGACAGGGCGACTATGGCTACACCTTC; CDR3 protein: CAWSGGQGDYGYTF
V gene: TRBV29-1; clone size: -; J gene: TRBJ2-3; D gene: TRBD2; CDR3 DNA: TGCAGCGTTGAAGATTGGGCCGGGGGGGACTCTAATACGCAGTATTTT; CDR3 protein: CSVEDWAGGDSNTQYF
V gene: TRBV5-6; clone size: -; J gene: TRBJ2-4; D gene: TRBD1; CDR3 DNA: TGTGCCAGCACCGGGACAGGGTGGCACATTCAGTACTTC; CDR3 protein: CASTGTGWHIQYF
V gene: TRBV12-5; clone size: once; J gene: TRBJ2-3; D gene: TRBD2; CDR3 DNA: TGTGCTAGTGGTTTGGAGCGGGGGGGCACAGATACGCAGTATTTT; CDR3 protein: CASGLERGGTDTQYF
V gene: TRBV27; clone size: -; J gene: TRBJ2-1; D gene: -; CDR3 DNA: TGTGCCAGCAGTTTATACCCAGGCAACAATGAGCAGTTCTTC; CDR3 protein: CASSLYPGNNEQFF
V gene: TRBV27; clone size: -; J gene: TRBJ2-3; D gene: TRBD1; CDR3 DNA: TGTGCCAGCAGTCTCGACAGGGGCACAGATACGCAGTATTTT; CDR3 protein: CASSLDRGTDTQYF
V gene: TRBV5-1; clone size: -; J gene: TRBJ2-3; D gene: TRBD2; CDR3 DNA: TGCGCCAGCAGCTTGGTGTGGACTAGCGGGGATTCTAGCACAGATACGCAGTATTTT; CDR3 protein: CASSLVWTSGDSSTDTQYF
V gene: TRBV14; clone size: -; J gene: TRBJ2-7; D gene: -; CDR3 DNA: TGTGCCAGCAGCCCACGGGGAAGCGGCACCTACGAGCAGTACTTC; CDR3 protein: CASSPRGSGTYEQYF
V gene: TRBV29-1; clone size: -; J gene: TRBJ2-1; D gene: -; CDR3 DNA: TGCAGCGTCGTTACACTGAAGGGACTTTACAATGAGCAGTTCTTC; CDR3 protein: CSVVTLKGLYNEQFF
V gene: TRBV29-1; clone size: -; J gene: TRBJ1-1; D gene: -; CDR3 DNA: TGCAGCGTCGACGTGCCCGAAGCTTTCTTT; CDR3 protein: CSVDVPEAFF
V gene: TRBV27; clone size: -; J gene: TRBJ1-5; D gene: -; CDR3 DNA: TGTGCCAGCAGTCCCCTCTTGAATCAGCCCCAGCATTTT; CDR3 protein: CASSPLLNQPQHF
V gene: TRBV7-9; clone size: -; J gene: TRBJ2-1; D gene: -; CDR3 DNA: TGTGCCAGCAGCCCCGCCCAGGGGTCCTACAATGAGCAGTTCTTC; CDR3 protein: CASSPAQGSYNEQFF
V gene: TRBV29-1; clone size: -; J gene: TRBJ2-3; D gene: -; CDR3 DNA: TGCAGCGTTGAAGATCGGGACATGAGAGATACGCAGTATTTT; CDR3 protein: CSVEDRDMRDTQYF
V gene: TRBV7-9; clone size: once; J gene: TRBJ1-5; D gene: -; CDR3 DNA: TGTGCCAGCAGCTTATACGAGAATCAGCCCCAGCATTTT; CDR3 protein: CASSLYENQPQHF